This T cell receptor (beta chain) was profiled in a study of blood T cells in healthy people across ages. Whole-study results and caveats: The study found TCR beta diversity correlated strongly with naive T cell percentage. Per million T cells, the diversity of TCR beta decreased roughly linearly as age advanced.

Primers used in a second PCR of about 7 to 12 cycles were a sample-barcoded 5' primer and a J-beta primer mix. TCRdb called the 5' RACE reads again in MiXCR, with one record for every CDR3 protein. The table has over a million distinct CDR3 sequences, 35% to 45% seen once. Healthy Caucasians from Russia aged roughly 6 to 95 served as donors. On this clonotype: The antigen is not known.

The V gene's germline CDR1 is MNHEY and CDR2 SVGAGI. CDR3 length: 15 amino acids. Germline trimming cut 1 base from V and 7 bases from J; bases unmatched to any gene: 8. Source material: blood. The sequence came from a woman aged 18-35 years in good health. This chain connects TRBV6-5 to TRBJ1-2; TRBD1 matches 8 bases. The CDR3 protein is CASSYLGQGEVGYTF. The CDR3 DNA reads TGTGCCAGCAGTTACTTAGGACAGGGTGAGGTTGGCTACACCTTC.